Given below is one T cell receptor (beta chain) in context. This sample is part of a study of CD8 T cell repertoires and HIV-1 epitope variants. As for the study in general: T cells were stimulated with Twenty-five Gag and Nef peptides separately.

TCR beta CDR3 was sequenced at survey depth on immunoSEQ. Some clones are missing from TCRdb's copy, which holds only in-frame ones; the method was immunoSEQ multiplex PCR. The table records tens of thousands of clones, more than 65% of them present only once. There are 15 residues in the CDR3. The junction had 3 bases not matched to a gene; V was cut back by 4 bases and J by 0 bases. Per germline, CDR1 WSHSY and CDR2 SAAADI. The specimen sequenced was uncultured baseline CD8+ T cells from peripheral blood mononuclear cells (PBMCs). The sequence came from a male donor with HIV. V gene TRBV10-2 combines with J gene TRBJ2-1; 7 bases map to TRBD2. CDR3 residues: CASSATGGSYNEQFF. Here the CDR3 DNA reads TGCGCCAGCAGTGCGACGGGGGGCTCCTACAATGAGCAGTTCTTC.